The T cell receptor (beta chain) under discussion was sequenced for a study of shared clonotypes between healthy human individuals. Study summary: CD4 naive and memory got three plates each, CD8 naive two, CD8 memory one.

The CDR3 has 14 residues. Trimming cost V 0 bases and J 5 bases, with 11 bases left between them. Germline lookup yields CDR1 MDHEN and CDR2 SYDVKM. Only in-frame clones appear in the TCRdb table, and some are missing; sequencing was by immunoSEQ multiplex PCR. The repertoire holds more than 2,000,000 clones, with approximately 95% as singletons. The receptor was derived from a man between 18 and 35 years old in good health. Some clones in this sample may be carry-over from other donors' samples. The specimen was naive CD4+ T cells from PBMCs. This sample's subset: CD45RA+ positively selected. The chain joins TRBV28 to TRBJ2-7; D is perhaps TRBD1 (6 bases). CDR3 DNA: TGTGCCAGCAGTTTATGGCAGGGGAACCACGAGCAGTACTTC. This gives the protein CASSLWQGNHEQYF. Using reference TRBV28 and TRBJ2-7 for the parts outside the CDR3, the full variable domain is DVKVTQSSRYLVKRTGEKVFLECVQDMDHENMFWYRQDPGLGLRLIYFSYDVKMKEKGDIPEGYSVSREKKERFSLILESASTNQTSMYLCASSLWQGNHEQYFGPGTRLTVT.